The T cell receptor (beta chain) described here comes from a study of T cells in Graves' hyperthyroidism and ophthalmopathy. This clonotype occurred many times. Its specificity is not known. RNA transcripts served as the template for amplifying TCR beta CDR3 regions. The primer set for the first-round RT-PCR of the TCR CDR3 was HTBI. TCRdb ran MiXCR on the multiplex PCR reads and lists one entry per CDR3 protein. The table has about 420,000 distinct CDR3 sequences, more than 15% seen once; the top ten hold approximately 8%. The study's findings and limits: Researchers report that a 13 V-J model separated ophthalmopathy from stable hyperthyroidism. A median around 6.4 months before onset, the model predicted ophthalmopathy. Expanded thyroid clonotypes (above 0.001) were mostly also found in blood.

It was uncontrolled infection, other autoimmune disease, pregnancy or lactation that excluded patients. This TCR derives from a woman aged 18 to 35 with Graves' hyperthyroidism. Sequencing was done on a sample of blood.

CDR3 in amino acids: CASSLRFSTDTQYF. The CDR3 DNA is TGTGCCAGCAGTTTACGATTTAGCACAGATACGCAGTATTTT. The rearrangement links TRBV27 to TRBJ2-3; D remains ambiguous. CDR1 MNHEY and CDR2 SMNVEV come from the germline V gene (reference sequence). The CDR3 consists of 14 residues. V shed 2 bases and J shed 0 bases, with 6 bases lying between them.